Following are 29 T cell receptor beta chains from one sample sequenced in a study of blood T cell repertoires in COVID-19. The repertoire was sequenced with immunoSEQ multiplex PCR; TCRdb's copy has only in-frame clones and lacks some. The table records some 250,000 clones, approximately 83% of them present only once. What was sequenced was PBMCs or T cells enriched from blood (not recorded which). These receptors all stem from a woman aged 50 to 65 who had recovered from COVID-19.

This chain connects TRBV5-1 to TRBJ2-1, with 11 nucleotides matching TRBD2. V dropped 6 bases and J dropped 7; count of bases not matched to a gene: 12. There are 16 residues in the CDR3. The germline V gene has CDR1 SGHRS and CDR2 YFSETQ. CDR3 sequence (DNA): TGCGCCAGCAACCCTGCCGGGGGACTAGCGGTAAATGAGCAGTTCTTC. Protein product: CASNPAGGLAVNEQFF.

The V call is TRBV4-1, the J call TRBJ1-2, with a possible D match to TRBD1 (5 bases). Between the trimmed V and J ends, which lost 1 base and 5 bases, there was a span of 14 bases. The CDR3 length is 15 residues. Per germline, CDR1 MGHRA and CDR2 YSYEKL. CDR3 sequence reads: CASSQAGTKLYGYTF. The DNA of the CDR3 is TGCGCCAGCAGCCAAGCCGGGACTAAGCTATATGGCTACACCTTC.

J is TRBJ1-1 and V is TRBV6-5; weak D call: TRBD1 (6 bases). The CDR3 runs to 13 residues. V gave up 8 bases and J gave up 6 bases, with 16 bases separating them. Germline V lookup: CDR1 MNHEY, CDR2 SVGAGI. The CDR3 sequence is CASGNRVSPEAFF. The CDR3 bases are TGTGCCAGCGGCAACAGGGTTAGCCCTGAAGCTTTCTTT.

The chain has TRBV23-1 and TRBJ2-1, with 9 bases aligning to TRBD1. TRBV23-1 is sorted into the ORF group, with uncertain function. V shed 7 bases, J shed 3 bases, and the junction held 16 bases outside the gene matches. This CDR3 is 18 amino acids long. The DNA for the CDR3 is TGCGCCAGCAACCATCTCCACTCGGACAGGGGAAACTACAATGAGCAGTTCTTC. This codes for CASNHLHSDRGNYNEQFF.

The chain combines TRBV25-1 with TRBJ1-2; D is unresolved. Germline CDR1 is MGHDK and CDR2 is SYGVNS. The CDR3 totals 11 residues. V lost 4 bases, J lost 4 bases, and 4 bases lay in between. CDR3 bases: TGTGCCAGCAGTGCGAGCTATGGCTACACCTTC. This gives the protein CASSASYGYTF.

The J gene is TRBJ1-5, the V gene TRBV28, with D possibly being TRBD1 (6 bases). The CDR3 is made up of 15 amino acids. Germline-derived CDR1 and CDR2 are MDHEN and SYDVKM. V was shortened by 5 bases and J by 3 bases, with 14 bases between the two germline ends. The CDR3 protein is CASSMTGFPNQPQHF. Here the CDR3 DNA reads TGTGCCAGCAGTATGACAGGATTCCCCAATCAGCCCCAGCATTTT.

Only one count was recorded for this clone. The chain's CDR3 is CASSVIAGGTTGELFF. As DNA, the CDR3 is TGTGCCAGCAGCGTCATAGCGGGAGGGACCACCGGGGAGCTGTTTTTT. V and J are TRBV9 and TRBJ2-2, with 11 bases aligning to TRBD2. CDR3 length: 16 amino acids. CDR1 and CDR2 from the germline V gene are SGDLS and YYNGEE. With 2 bases clipped from V and 4 bases from J, the junction kept 4 bases outside the gene matches. Complete variable domain (other parts from reference TRBV9 and TRBJ2-2): DSGVTQTPKHLITATGQRVTLRCSPRSGDLSVYWYQQSLDQGLQFLIQYYNGEERAKGNILERFSAQQFPDLHSELNLSSLELGDSALYFCASSVIAGGTTGELFFGEGSRLTVL.

As to this clone: Other DNA sequences in this sample translate to the same CDR3. J is TRBJ2-2 and V is TRBV30; 11 nucleotides align to TRBD2. In germline, CDR1 is GTSNPN, CDR2 SVGIG (reference sequence). Trimming at V came to 3 bases and at J to 5 bases, leaving 11 bases not matched to a gene. The CDR3 is made up of 17 amino acids. CDR3 protein: CAWRGGSGRAWTGELFF. The DNA for the CDR3 is TGTGCCTGGAGGGGGGGTAGCGGGAGGGCCTGGACCGGGGAGCTGTTTTTT.

This clone has only a few counts. The chain couples TRBV7-2 to TRBJ1-3; D remains unclear. This CDR3 region has 15 residues. V was cut by 2 bases and J by 2 bases, with 10 bases left in between. From germline, CDR1 is SGHTA and CDR2 FQGNSA. The CDR3, as DNA: TGTGCCAGCAGCTTATCAGGCAAGGCTGGAAACACCATATATTTT. It translates to CASSLSGKAGNTIYF.

The chain carries TRBV7-8 and TRBJ2-7; 12 bases map to TRBD2. CDR3 size: 18 residues. The junction had 11 bases not matched to a gene; V was cut back by 5 bases and J by 0 bases. Germline V gene data show CDR1 as SGHVS and CDR2 as FQNEAQ. The CDR3, as DNA: TGTGCCAGCAGCCCGCGGTGGACTAGCGGGACCACCTCCTACGAGCAGTACTTC. This gives the protein CASSPRWTSGTTSYEQYF.

This chain joins TRBV6-5 and TRBJ1-5; possibly TRBD1 for D (6 bases). With 0 bases removed from V and 5 bases from J, the gap between germline ends came to 8 bases. The CDR3 totals 14 residues. The germline CDR1 and CDR2 sequences are MNHEY and SVGAGI. The CDR3 nucleotides read TGTGCCAGCAGTTACTCCAGGGGAGATCAGCCCCAGCATTTT. Residues: CASSYSRGDQPQHF.

This clone was detected once. The chain has TRBV28 and TRBJ2-7, with TRBD1 matching 7 bases. Germline V gene data show CDR1 as MDHEN and CDR2 as SYDVKM. The V segment lost 5 bases and the J segment 2 bases; nucleotides outside the gene matches: 3. This CDR3 has 13 residues. The CDR3 is CASSAGTAYEQYF. The CDR3 DNA follows: TGTGCCAGCAGTGCCGGGACAGCCTACGAGCAGTACTTC.

V usage is TRBV14 and J usage is TRBJ2-2, with 8 bases lining up with TRBD1. The trim removed 4 bases at V and 7 bases at J, leaving 14 bases unmatched. This CDR3 is built from 17 residues. Germline-derived CDR1 and CDR2 are SGHDN and FVKESK. The CDR3 sequence is CASSRRLVDRDGGELFF. CDR3 nucleotides: TGTGCCAGCAGCCGCCGGCTGGTGGACAGGGACGGCGGGGAGCTGTTTTTT.

The V and J genes are TRBV5-6 and TRBJ2-3; 9 bases agree with TRBD2. V was clipped by 0 bases and J by 0 bases; unmatched bases: 11. Looked up from germline, CDR1 is SGHDT and CDR2 is YYEEEE. The CDR3 spans 19 residues. CDR3 nucleotide sequence: TGTGCCAGCAGCTTGGAATGGGCTAGCGGGGATACTAGCACAGATACGCAGTATTTT. Its protein product is CASSLEWASGDTSTDTQYF.

The V and J genes are TRBV25-1 and TRBJ1-6, with no clear D. The CDR3 extends over 14 amino acids. V gave up 3 bases and J gave up 9 bases, with 12 bases separating them. The germline CDR1 and CDR2 sequences are MGHDK and SYGVNS. The CDR3 DNA is TGTGCCAGCAGTGAGGACCCAAGCGGTTCACCCCTCCACTTT. Translating it yields CASSEDPSGSPLHF.

The chain combines TRBV7-6 with TRBJ2-7; 7 nucleotides match TRBD1. The CDR3 sequence is 14 residues long. V shed 4 bases and J 0 bases; nucleotides not matched to a gene: 3. CDR1 is SGHVS, CDR2 FNYEAQ, per germline. The CDR3 region is CASSSRDSSYEQYF. CDR3 sequence (DNA): TGTGCCAGCAGCTCCCGGGACAGCTCCTACGAGCAGTACTTC.

The chain recombines TRBV18 with TRBJ2-7; TRBD2 might be the D (6 bases). CDR3 length: 17 residues. CDR1 is KGHSH, CDR2 LQKENI, per germline. Deletions cut 2 bases from V and 1 base from J, with 18 bases between. CDR3 sequence reads: CASSPNRASSGSYEQYF. Written as DNA, the CDR3 is TGTGCCAGCTCACCAAATCGCGCTAGTAGCGGTTCCTACGAGCAGTACTTC.

On this clone: Relative to the germline gene, one junction end is altered; a read error may explain this. This chain connects TRBV7-7 to TRBJ2-7, with 7 bases identical to TRBD2. The CDR3 extends over 16 amino acids. CDR1 is SSHAT, CDR2 FNYEAQ, per germline (reference sequence). The CDR3 protein is CASSLACSGNAHEQYF. In nucleotides, the CDR3 is TGTGCTAGCAGCTTAGCGTGCAGCGGGAATGCCCACGAGCAGTACTTC.

Comment on this clone: Distinct nucleotide sequences in the sample also encode this CDR3. This chain uses TRBV11-2 with TRBJ2-7, with TRBD2 matching over 11 bases. The CDR3 length is 15 residues. Per germline, CDR1 SGHAT and CDR2 FQNNGV. The V and J ends lost 1 base and 2 bases, in that order; junction bases with no gene match: 1. The chain's CDR3 is CASSLVAGGTYEQYF. CDR3 nucleotide sequence: TGTGCCAGCAGCTTAGTAGCGGGAGGGACCTACGAGCAGTACTTC.

This chain links TRBV19 with TRBJ2-3; 12 nucleotides match TRBD1. V was pared by 4 bases and J by 4 bases, with 6 bases of the junction left unmatched. CDR3 size: 16 residues. Germline CDR1 and CDR2: LNHDA and SQIVND (reference sequence). As DNA, the CDR3 is TGTGCCAGTAGTAATCAGGGACAGGGGGCTGCAGATACGCAGTATTTT. Amino acid sequence: CASSNQGQGAADTQYF. The full variable domain, rest sourced from reference TRBV19 and TRBJ2-3, is DGGITQSPKYLFRKEGQNVTLSCEQNLNHDAMYWYRQDPGQGLRLIYYSQIVNDFQKGDIAEGYSVSREKKESFPLTVTSAQKNPTAFYLCASSNQGQGAADTQYFGPGTRLTVL.

V usage is TRBV9 and J usage is TRBJ1-4; D might be TRBD1 (5 bases). CDR1 is SGDLS, CDR2 YYNGEE, per germline. Trimming cost V 4 bases and J 8 bases, with 15 bases left between them. The CDR3 loop spans 14 amino acids. The CDR3: CASSPWQGGEKLFF. CDR3 coding DNA: TGTGCCAGCAGCCCCTGGCAGGGAGGCGAAAAACTGTTTTTT.

V and J are TRBV3-1 (or the pseudogene TRBV3-2) and TRBJ1-1; D possibly corresponds to TRBD1 (6 bases). The CDR3 runs to 14 residues. Germline assignment: CDR1 LGHDT and CDR2 YNNKEL (reference sequence). Deletions cut 6 bases from V and 2 bases from J, with 13 bases between. In DNA form, the CDR3 reads TGTGCCAGCAGTCCCAACAGGGAAAACACTGAAGCTTTCTTT. Translated, it gives CASSPNRENTEAFF.

The V call is TRBV11-2, the J call TRBJ2-6; TRBD2 agrees at 7 bases. Germline values: CDR1 SGHAT, CDR2 FQNNGV. Trimming at V came to 0 bases and at J to 2 bases, leaving 1 base not matched to a gene. The CDR3 is 16 residues long. This CDR3 is CASSLDRGAGANVLTF. CDR3 nucleotide sequence: TGTGCCAGCAGCTTAGATCGGGGGGCTGGGGCCAACGTCCTGACTTTC. Combining the CDR3 with reference TRBV11-2 and TRBJ2-6 gives the whole variable domain EAGVAQSPRYKIIEKRQSVAFWCNPISGHATLYWYQQILGQGPKLLIQFQNNGVVDDSQLPKDRFSAERLKGVDSTLKIQPAKLEDSAVYLCASSLDRGAGANVLTFGAGSRLTVL.

This clone has a single count. The gene calls are TRBV6-5 and TRBJ2-7; 7 bases map to TRBD1. This CDR3 contains 14 residues. Germline CDR1 MNHEY, CDR2 SVGAGI. Unmatched junction bases numbered 6, after V lost 5 bases and J lost 2 bases. CDR3 residues: CASSTRDSTYEQYF. CDR3 nucleotide sequence: TGTGCCAGCAGTACCCGGGACAGTACCTACGAGCAGTACTTC.

This rearrangement joins TRBV5-1 to TRBJ2-7; 9 positions agree with TRBD1. Germline loops: CDR1 SGHRS, CDR2 YFSETQ. CDR3 length equals 15 residues. Trimming at V came to 0 bases and at J to 4 bases, leaving 5 bases not matched to a gene. CDR3 sequence (DNA): TGCGCCAGCAGCTTGGTGGTTGGACAGGGGTACGAGCAGTACTTC. Translated: CASSLVVGQGYEQYF.

The chain recombines TRBV28 with TRBJ1-1; 7 bases map to TRBD1. CDR3 length: 15 amino acids. The V gene end was trimmed by 5 bases and the J gene end by 0 bases; junction bases not matched to a gene: 6. Per the germline V gene, CDR1 is MDHEN and CDR2 is SYDVKM. DNA of the CDR3: TGTGCCAGCAGTCCCCGGACAGGCGTGAACACTGAAGCTTTCTTT. This translates into CASSPRTGVNTEAFF.

The gene calls are TRBV6-5 and TRBJ1-2; maybe TRBD1 (5 bases). Germline lookup yields CDR1 MNHEY and CDR2 SVGAGI. The CDR3 length is 16 residues. The germline V and J ends were trimmed by 0 bases and 5 bases, with 16 bases remaining between them. CDR3 sequence reads: CASSYSGEGLGYGYTF. CDR3 nucleotide sequence: TGTGCCAGCAGTTACTCTGGGGAGGGACTTGGGTATGGCTACACCTTC.

The chain joins TRBV28 to TRBJ1-5, with 7 nucleotides matching TRBD1. J lost 7 bases, V lost 5 bases, and 8 bases had no gene match. The germline gives CDR1 MDHEN, CDR2 SYDVKM. The CDR3 runs 14 residues. The CDR3, as DNA: TGTGCCAGCAGTGAGACAGGGTTCTTCCAGCCCCAGCATTTT. Translation: CASSETGFFQPQHF.

This chain joins TRBV5-1 and TRBJ1-2, with 9 positions matching TRBD1. The V segment lost 0 bases and the J segment 4 bases; nucleotides outside the gene matches: 10. Per the germline V gene, CDR1 is SGHRS and CDR2 is YFSETQ. The CDR3 runs to 17 residues. CDR3 in amino acids: CASSLATGTGPLYGYTF. In DNA, the CDR3 is TGCGCCAGCAGCTTGGCCACCGGGACAGGGCCCCTCTATGGCTACACCTTC.